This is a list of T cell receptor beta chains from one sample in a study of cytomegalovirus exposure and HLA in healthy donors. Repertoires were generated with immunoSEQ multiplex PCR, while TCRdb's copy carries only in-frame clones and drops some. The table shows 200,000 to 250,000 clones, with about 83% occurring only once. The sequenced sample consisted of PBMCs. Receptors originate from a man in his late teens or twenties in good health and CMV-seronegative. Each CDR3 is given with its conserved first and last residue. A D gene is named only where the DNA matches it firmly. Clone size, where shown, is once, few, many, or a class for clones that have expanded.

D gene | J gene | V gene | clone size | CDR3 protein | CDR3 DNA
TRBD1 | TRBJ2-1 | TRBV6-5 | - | CASSDRAYNEQFF | TGTGCCAGCAGTGACAGGGCTTACAATGAGCAGTTCTTC
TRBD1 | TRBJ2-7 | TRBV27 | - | CASSPQGAPYEQYF | TGTGCCAGCAGTCCACAGGGGGCACCCTACGAGCAGTACTTC
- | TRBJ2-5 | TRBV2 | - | CASGTQGRETQYF | TGTGCCAGCGGCACTCAGGGAAGAGAGACCCAGTACTTC
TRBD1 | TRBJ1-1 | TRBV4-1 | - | CASSQLQGAPGTEAFF | TGCGCCAGCAGCCAACTACAGGGGGCGCCGGGCACTGAAGCTTTCTTT
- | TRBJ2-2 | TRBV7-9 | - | CASGHLLLGELFF | TGTGCCAGCGGGCATTTGCTTCTCGGGGAGCTGTTTTTT
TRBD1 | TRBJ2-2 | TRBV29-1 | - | CSVQLGQGNTGELFF | TGCAGCGTTCAACTCGGACAGGGGAACACCGGGGAGCTGTTTTTT
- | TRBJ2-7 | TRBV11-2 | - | CASRSAGLPLEQYF | TGTGCCAGCAGATCCGCGGGCTTGCCCCTCGAGCAGTACTTC
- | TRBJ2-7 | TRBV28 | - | CASSSGTQPYEQYF | TGTGCCAGCAGTTCCGGGACACAGCCCTACGAGCAGTACTTC
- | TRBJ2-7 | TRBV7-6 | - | CASSLAQVGVTTYEQYF | TGTGCCAGCAGCTTAGCGCAGGTGGGAGTGACGACCTACGAGCAGTACTTC
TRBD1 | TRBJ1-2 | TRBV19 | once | CASRDSYGYTF | TGTGCCAGCCGGGACAGCTATGGCTACACCTTC
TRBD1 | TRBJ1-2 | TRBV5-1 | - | CASSMTGVRGYTF | TGCGCCAGCAGCATGACAGGGGTGCGGGGCTACACCTTC
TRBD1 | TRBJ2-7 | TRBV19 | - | CASSIYGTGDYEQYF | TGTGCCAGTAGTATATATGGGACAGGGGATTACGAGCAGTACTTC
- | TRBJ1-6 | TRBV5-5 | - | CASGGWTDNSPLHF | TGTGCCAGCGGCGGATGGACAGACAATTCACCCCTCCACTTT
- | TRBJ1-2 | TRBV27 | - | CARLTGRNGYTF | TGTGCCAGGTTGACAGGCCGTAATGGCTACACCTTC
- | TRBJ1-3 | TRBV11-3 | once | CASSFSGDTIYF | TGTGCCAGCAGCTTTAGTGGAGACACCATATATTTT
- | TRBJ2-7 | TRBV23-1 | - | CASSHDYPYEQYF | TGCGCCAGCAGTCATGACTATCCCTACGAGCAGTACTTC
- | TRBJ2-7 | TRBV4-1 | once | CASSQDRGFYEQYF | TGCGCCAGCAGCCAAGATCGGGGGTTCTACGAGCAGTACTTC
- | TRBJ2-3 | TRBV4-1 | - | CASSQATRDRTDTQYF | TGCGCCAGCAGCCAAGCTACTAGGGATCGCACAGATACGCAGTATTTT
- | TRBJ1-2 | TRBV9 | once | CASSVEYSGYTF | TGTGCCAGCAGCGTAGAGTACTCTGGCTACACCTTC
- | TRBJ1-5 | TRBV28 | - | CASSAGINQPQHF | TGTGCCAGCAGTGCCGGGATCAATCAGCCCCAGCATTTT
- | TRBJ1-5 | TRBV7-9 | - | CASSGGPNQPQHF | TGTGCCAGCAGCGGAGGACCGAATCAGCCCCAGCATTTT
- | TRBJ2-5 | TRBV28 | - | CATKPEVVMTQYF | TGTGCTACTAAACCCGAGGTTGTGATGACCCAGTACTTC
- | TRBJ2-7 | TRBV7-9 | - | CASKRTDRYEQYF | TGTGCCAGCAAACGGACAGATCGTTACGAGCAGTACTTC
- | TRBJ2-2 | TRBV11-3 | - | CASSLEGGASSGELFF | TGTGCCAGCAGCTTAGAGGGGGGAGCCTCTTCCGGGGAGCTGTTTTTT
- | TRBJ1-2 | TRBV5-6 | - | CASSLAGRFIVRSGYTF | TGTGCCAGCAGCTTGGCAGGGAGGTTTATAGTTCGTAGTGGCTACACCTTC
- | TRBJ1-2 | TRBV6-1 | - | CASESGSYGYTF | TGTGCCAGCGAATCAGGCTCATATGGCTACACCTTC
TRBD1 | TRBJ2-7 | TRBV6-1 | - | CASRPGTGNIEQYF | TGTGCCAGCAGGCCCGGGACAGGGAATATCGAGCAGTACTTC
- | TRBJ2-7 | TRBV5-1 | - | CASSSTTYEQYF | TGCGCCAGCAGCTCTACCACCTACGAGCAGTACTTC
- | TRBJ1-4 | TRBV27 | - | CASSSNVRGINEKLFF | TGTGCCAGCAGTTCTAACGTCCGGGGGATTAATGAAAAACTGTTTTTT
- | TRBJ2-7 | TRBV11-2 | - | CASSEMSEQYF | TGTGCCAGCAGCGAGATGAGCGAGCAGTACTTC
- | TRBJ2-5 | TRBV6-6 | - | CASSYLRGGWQETQYF | TGTGCCAGCAGTTACCTCCGAGGAGGTTGGCAAGAGACCCAGTACTTC
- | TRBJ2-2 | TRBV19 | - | CASTYRPGSVTGELFF | TGTGCCAGTACCTACAGGCCAGGTTCTGTCACCGGGGAGCTGTTTTTT
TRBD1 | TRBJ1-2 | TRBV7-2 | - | CASSLVPDRDGYTF | TGTGCCAGCAGCTTAGTTCCGGACAGGGATGGCTACACCTTC
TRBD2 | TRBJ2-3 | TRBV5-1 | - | CASSLEMSREGLLGTQYF | TGCGCCAGCAGCTTGGAAATGTCCCGGGAGGGCCTTTTAGGTACGCAGTATTTT
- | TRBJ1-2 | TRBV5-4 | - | CASSLGQANYGYTF | TGTGCCAGCAGCTTGGGGCAGGCTAACTATGGCTACACCTTC
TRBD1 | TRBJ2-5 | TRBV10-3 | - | CAATRGTGETQYF | TGTGCCGCCACAAGGGGGACAGGAGAGACCCAGTACTTC
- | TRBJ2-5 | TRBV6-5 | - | CASSYYGTQYF | TGTGCCAGCAGTTACTACGGGACCCAGTACTTC
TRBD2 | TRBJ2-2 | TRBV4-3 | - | CASSQDRAGGNTGELFF | TGCGCCAGCAGCCAAGATCGAGCGGGGGGAAACACCGGGGAGCTGTTTTTT
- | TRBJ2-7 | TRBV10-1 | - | CASSEFPGYEQYF | TGCGCCAGCAGTGAGTTCCCGGGGTACGAGCAGTACTTC
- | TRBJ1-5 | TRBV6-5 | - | CASSSRGRQPQHF | TGTGCCAGCAGTTCACGGGGGAGACAGCCCCAGCATTTT
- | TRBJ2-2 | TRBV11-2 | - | CASSNTGSQTGELFF | TGTGCCAGCAGTAACACAGGGTCCCAAACCGGGGAGCTGTTTTTT
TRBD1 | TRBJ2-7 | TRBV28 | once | CASRQGQIIYEQYF | TGTGCCAGCAGGCAGGGACAGATCATCTACGAGCAGTACTTC
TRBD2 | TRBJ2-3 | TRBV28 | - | CASSLSWGGEASGSTKDTQYF | TGTGCCAGCAGTTTATCCTGGGGGGGAGAAGCCAGCGGGAGTACGAAAGATACGCAGTATTTT
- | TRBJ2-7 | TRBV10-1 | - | CASSNGKSYEQYF | TGCGCCAGCAGTAACGGTAAGTCCTACGAGCAGTACTTC
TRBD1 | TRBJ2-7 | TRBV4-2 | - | CASSARQGALYEQYF | TGTGCCAGCAGCGCAAGACAGGGGGCTCTGTACGAGCAGTACTTC
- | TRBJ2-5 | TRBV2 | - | CASSPQETQYF | TGTGCCAGCAGTCCTCAAGAGACCCAGTACTTC
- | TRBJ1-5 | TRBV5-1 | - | CASSLLGGSNQPQHF | TGCGCCAGCAGTCTGTTGGGGGGAAGCAATCAGCCCCAGCATTTT
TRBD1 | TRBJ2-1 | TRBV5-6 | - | CASSSRDRGQNEQFF | TGTGCCAGCAGCTCCCGGGACAGGGGGCAGAATGAGCAGTTCTTC
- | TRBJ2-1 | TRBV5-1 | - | CASSTGNEQFF | TGCGCCAGCAGCACAGGTAATGAGCAGTTCTTC
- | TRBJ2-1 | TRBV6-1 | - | CASSDRRTGYNEQFF | TGTGCCAGCAGTGACAGGAGGACTGGATACAATGAGCAGTTCTTC
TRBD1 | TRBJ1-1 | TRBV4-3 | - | CASSQGRRGQGARAFF | TGCGCCAGCAGCCAAGGTCGTCGGGGACAGGGGGCACGAGCTTTCTTT
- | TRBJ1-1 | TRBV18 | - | CASSPSSVPEAFF | TGTGCCAGCTCACCAAGCAGCGTCCCTGAAGCTTTCTTT